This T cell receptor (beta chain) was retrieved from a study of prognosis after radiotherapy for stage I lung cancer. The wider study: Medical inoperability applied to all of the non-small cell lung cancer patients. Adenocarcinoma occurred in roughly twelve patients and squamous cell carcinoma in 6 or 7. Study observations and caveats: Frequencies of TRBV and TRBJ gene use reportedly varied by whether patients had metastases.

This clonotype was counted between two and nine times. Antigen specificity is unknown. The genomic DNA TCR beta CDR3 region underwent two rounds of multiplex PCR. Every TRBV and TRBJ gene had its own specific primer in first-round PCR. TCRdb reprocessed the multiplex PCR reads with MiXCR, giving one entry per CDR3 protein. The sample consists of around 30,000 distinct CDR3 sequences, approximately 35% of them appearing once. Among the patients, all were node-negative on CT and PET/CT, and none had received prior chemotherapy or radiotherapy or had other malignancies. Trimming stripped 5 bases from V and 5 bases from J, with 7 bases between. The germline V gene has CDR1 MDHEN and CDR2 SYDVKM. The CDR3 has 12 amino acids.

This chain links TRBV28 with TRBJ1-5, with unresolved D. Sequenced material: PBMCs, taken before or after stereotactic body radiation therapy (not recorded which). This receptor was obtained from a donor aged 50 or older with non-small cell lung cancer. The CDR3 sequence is CASSRDYQPQHF. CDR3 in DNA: TGTGCCAGCAGTCGTGATTATCAGCCCCAGCATTTT.